This T cell receptor beta chain was sequenced for a study of sequential checkpoint blockade in melanoma. TCRdb keeps only in-frame clones here, not all; method: immunoSEQ multiplex PCR. In the table there are some 18,000 clones, around 70% of which are singletons. V was pared by 4 bases and J by 3 bases, with 4 bases between. Germline assignment: CDR1 SQVTM and CDR2 ANQGSEA. The CDR3 has 12 amino acids. Treatment: randomized to nivolumab then ipilimumab (arm A) or the reverse (arm B). The TCR comes from a human donor with melanoma. This sequence joins TRBV29-1 and TRBJ2-6; no firm D call. The sequencing used tumor tissue (inferred from file names), collected from a patient given nivolumab and ipilimumab in sequence. CDR3 loop: CSVVGGANVLTF. CDR3 nucleotides: TGCAGCGTTGTGGGTGGGGCCAACGTCCTGACTTTC.